The following is a TCR beta chain sequence with its context. This entry belongs to a study of T cell clones after liver transplantation. CDR3 length: 16 residues. CDR1 is MRHNA and CDR2 is SNTAGT in the germline V gene. With 0 bases removed from V and 0 bases from J, the gap between germline ends came to 9 bases. Assay: immunoSEQ multiplex PCR; the TCRdb copy retains only in-frame clones and omits some. The data contain some 70,000 clones, about 88% of them singletons. The clonotype was recovered from a human donor who received a liver transplant. Sample: CD4+ T cells from blood, taken before liver transplant. The rearrangement links TRBV6-4 to TRBJ2-4; a possible D gene is TRBD2 (5 bases). The CDR3 loop is CASSDSGELAKNIQYF. For the CDR3, the DNA is TGTGCCAGCAGTGACTCGGGAGAGCTAGCCAAAAACATTCAGTACTTC.